This TCR beta chain came from a study of post-analysis software for immune sequencing data. The TCR beta cDNA libraries contained unique molecular identifiers. Starting from roughly 1.1 to 9.2 million T cells, the study yielded a few hundred thousand cDNA molecules. TCRdb passed the PCR reads through MiXCR, listing each CDR3 protein once. Counted here are 750,000 to 950,000 distinct CDR3 sequences, just over 45% occurring once; the ten biggest clones make up roughly 4.5%. The specimen sequenced was blood. The TCR originated in a girl between 5 and 17 years old with multiple sclerosis.

This CDR3 reads CASSYSTWYEQFF. CDR3 DNA sequence: TGTGCCAGCAGTTATTCAACTTGGTATGAGCAGTTCTTC. The chain is built from TRBV6-2 or TRBV6-3 and TRBJ2-1; D remains unclear. Germline CDR1 MNHEY, CDR2 SVGEGT. V dropped 3 bases and J dropped 8 bases, with 11 bases sitting between them. This CDR3 has 13 residues.